Sequencing of this TCR beta chain was carried out in a study of shared clonotypes between healthy human individuals. Trimming stripped 6 bases from V and 5 bases from J, with 13 bases between. The CDR3 covers 13 residues. Germline V gene lookup returns CDR1 MDHEN and CDR2 SYDVKM. Replicate PCRs run on sorted subsets employed roughly 190 ng DNA, around 31,000 T cell genomes. The repertoire was sequenced with immunoSEQ multiplex PCR; TCRdb's copy has only in-frame clones and lacks some. The table has some 2,400,000 clones, 90% to 97% seen once. The chain carries TRBV28 and TRBJ1-1, with no clear D. Sequencing was performed on naive CD4+ T cells sorted from blood. The subset: CD45RA+ positively selected. This TCR was recovered from a man younger than 35 in good health. The DNA of the CDR3 is TGTGCCAGCAGCCTCCGGACGGTAACTGAAGCTTTCTTT. Translation: CASSLRTVTEAFF.